This T cell receptor beta chain was found in a study of blood T cell repertoires in COVID-19. Only in-frame clones appear in the TCRdb table, and some are missing; sequencing was by immunoSEQ multiplex PCR. The sample consists of about 71,000 clones, 82% of them appearing once. This clone was seen at least ten times. The clonotype comes from an elderly woman with acute or convalescent COVID-19. Sequencing used peripheral blood.

The CDR3 reads CASSPGLAGAAYNEQFF. In nucleotides, the CDR3 is TGTGCCAGCAGCCCCGGACTAGCGGGAGCGGCCTACAATGAGCAGTTCTTC. The V call is TRBV11-2, the J call TRBJ2-1; 13 bases align to TRBD2. V shed 5 bases, J shed 2 bases, and the junction held 6 bases outside the gene matches. Germline lookup yields CDR1 SGHAT and CDR2 FQNNGV. The CDR3 contains 17 residues.